This record looks at one T cell receptor (beta chain) sequence and its context. The sample originates from a study of blood T cell repertoires in COVID-19. Clones were read by immunoSEQ multiplex PCR, and TCRdb kept only the in-frame ones, dropping some. The sample shows roughly 160,000 clones, 81% of them seen only once. Trimming took off 7 bases at V and 4 bases at J, with 16 bases between the two ends. CDR1 is LNHDA and CDR2 is SQIVND in the germline V gene (reference sequence). The CDR3 consists of 14 residues. The sequencing input was PBMCs or T cells enriched from blood (not recorded which). This chain joins TRBV19 and TRBJ1-2; D is ambiguous. The receptor's source is a woman aged 35 to 49 with acute COVID-19. The CDR3 DNA follows: TGTGCCAGTACCCCACGGCCGGGATCCTATGGCTACACCTTC. The encoded protein is CASTPRPGSYGYTF.